Sequencing of this T cell receptor (beta chain) was carried out in a study of blood T cell repertoires in COVID-19 (dated by TCRdb to 2020 to 2022). Background on the whole study: Samples covering the acute and convalescent phases of COVID-19 were provided by collaborators in the United States, Italy and Spain. The material from the prospective study consisted of cDNA or gDNA derived from T cells, B-cell-depleted T cells, or PBMCs. Subjects who had been exposed to COVID-19, were actively infected with it, or had recovered from it provided the deeply sampled blood TCRbeta repertoires that made up the dataset. A freely available public database, intended as a resource for researchers studying the immune response to SARS-CoV-2, is where the repertoires were released. The samples were drawn from two sources: the first 160 participants of the ongoing ImmuneRACE study, and 1,254 subjects contributed by 6 global collaborators. A de-identified subject ID, COVID-19 status, age in years and sex were almost always included in the sample metadata. Where available, HLA class I and class II types were obtained from metadata supplied by the sample provider rather than from assay-based typing.

Here is what the overall study found, with its caveats: Clinical and demographic metadata were provided uncurated, with the amount varying by source and participant.

The germline V gene gives CDR1 as SQVTM and CDR2 as ANQGSEA. A distance of 16 bases separates the germline ends of V and J, which lose 6 bases and 8 bases respectively. Its CDR3 holds 13 amino acids, cysteine through phenylalanine. The retained sequence is limited to the CDR3, 39 bases, with the frame set at the first base. On this clone itself: No antigen is known for it. No quality values exist for individual bases; no much larger clone is one base distant.

TCRbeta CDR3 regions were amplified from genomic DNA using the immunoSEQ Assay, a bias-controlled multiplex PCR. As for how the authors treated the data: Nucleated cell counts per sample were estimated from amplification of reference gene primers within the assay. To quantify the absolute abundance of each unique TCRbeta CDR3 rearrangement, sequence reads were collapsed and filtered. For each sample, productive Simpson clonality was calculated by taking the square root of Simpson's diversity index across productive rearrangements. Entries here come from immuneACCESS through TCRdb and include only in-frame sequences with V and J called. Some clones fail to appear in such tables; in the studies checked, an unresolved V gene covers under half of the shortfall, and the cause of the remainder is unknown. The D gene and trimming were derived from the DNA, and the V and J assignments and clone size from that table. For this sample there are around 310,000 clones; 90% appear just once. Around 1% of the sample rests with the top ten.

At one collaborating source in Seattle, patients were enrolled during active infection and were followed longitudinally through the course of disease. Each collaborating institution followed its own protocols to collect whole blood in K2EDTA tubes. Collaborator samples were shipped for TCRbeta analysis as frozen whole blood, isolated PBMCs, or DNA extracted from either sample type. Recombination connected TRBV29-1 to TRBJ2-2; tentative D gene TRBD2, with 6 bases matching. Sample: peripheral blood. The source is a woman between 40 and 50 years old with COVID-19, enrolled during active disease. The CDR3 region: CSVVAGAGGELFF. The nucleotide sequence is TGCAGCGTAGTCGCCGGGGCGGGAGGGGAGCTGTTTTTT.